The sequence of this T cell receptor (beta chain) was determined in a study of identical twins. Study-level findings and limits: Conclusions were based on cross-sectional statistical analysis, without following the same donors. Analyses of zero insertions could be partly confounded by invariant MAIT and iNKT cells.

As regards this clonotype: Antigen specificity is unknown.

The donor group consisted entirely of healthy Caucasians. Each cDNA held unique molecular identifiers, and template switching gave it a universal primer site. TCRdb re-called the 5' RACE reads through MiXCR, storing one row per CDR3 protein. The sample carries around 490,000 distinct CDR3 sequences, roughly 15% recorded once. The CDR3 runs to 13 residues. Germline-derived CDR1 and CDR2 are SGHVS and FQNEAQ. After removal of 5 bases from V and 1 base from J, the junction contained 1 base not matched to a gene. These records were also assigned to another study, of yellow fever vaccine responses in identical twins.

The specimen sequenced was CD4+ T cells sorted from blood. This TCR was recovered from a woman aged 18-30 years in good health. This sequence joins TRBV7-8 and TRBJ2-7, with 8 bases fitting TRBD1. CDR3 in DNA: TGTGCCAGCAGCCGGACAGGGTCCTACGAGCAGTACGTC. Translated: CASSRTGSYEQYV.